The source of this T cell receptor (beta chain) is a study of response to subunit inactivated influenza vaccine. Study-wide points: Few additional T cells are recruited per seasonal influenza vaccination, authors suggested.

TCRdb processed the RT-PCR reads anew with MiXCR; each CDR3 protein has one entry. The table records a few hundred thousand distinct CDR3 sequences, roughly an eighth of them present only once. This clonotype was observed a few times. Its cognate antigen is unknown. Per germline, CDR1 DFQATT and CDR2 SNEGSKA (reference sequence). The V gene lost 2 bases and the J gene lost 6 bases, with 10 bases spanning the gap. CDR3 length: 12 residues. J is TRBJ1-1 and V is TRBV20-1, with D perhaps matching TRBD1 (5 bases). Sequences were derived from non-naive T cells sorted from PBMCs, sampled around 14 days before vaccination. The origin of this receptor is a man over 45 who received an inactivated influenza vaccine. The CDR3 DNA is TGCAGTGCTAGACTCAGGGTGGCTGAAGCTTTCTTT. As protein: CSARLRVAEAFF.